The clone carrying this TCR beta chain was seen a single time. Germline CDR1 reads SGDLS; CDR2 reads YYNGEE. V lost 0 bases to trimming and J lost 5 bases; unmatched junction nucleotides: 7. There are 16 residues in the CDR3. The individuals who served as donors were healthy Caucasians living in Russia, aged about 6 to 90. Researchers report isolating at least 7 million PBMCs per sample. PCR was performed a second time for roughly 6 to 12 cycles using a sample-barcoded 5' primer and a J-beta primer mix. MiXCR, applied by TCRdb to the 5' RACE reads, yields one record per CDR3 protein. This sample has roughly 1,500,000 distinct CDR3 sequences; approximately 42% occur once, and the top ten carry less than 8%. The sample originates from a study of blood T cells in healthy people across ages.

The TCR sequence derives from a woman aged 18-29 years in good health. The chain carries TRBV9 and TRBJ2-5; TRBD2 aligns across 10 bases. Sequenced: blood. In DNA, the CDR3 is TGTGCCAGCAGCGTAGGCCCGGGACTAGCGTCGGAGACCCAGTACTTC. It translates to CASSVGPGLASETQYF.